What follows is one T cell receptor (beta chain) and its context. Time point specified: after dendritic cell vaccination, including at tumor progression/relapse. PBMC were collected before vaccination, two weeks after the third vaccination, and at progression. V was pared by 0 bases and J by 4 bases, with 4 bases of the junction left unmatched. Germline V gene data show CDR1 as SGDLS and CDR2 as YYNGEE. The CDR3 has 14 amino acids. The primer mix had 60 V beta and 13 J beta primers. TCRdb keeps only in-frame clones here, not all; method: immunoSEQ multiplex PCR. The sample includes 85,000 or so clones, 85% seen only once; the top ten take 8.5%. These data come from a study of glioma-infiltrating T cells after dendritic cell vaccination. Turning to the study itself: Autologous tumor lysate-pulsed dendritic cell vaccination was given between about 2003 and 2013.

The J gene is TRBJ2-7, the V gene TRBV9, with TRBD1 matching 7 bases. The clonotype comes from a human donor with glioblastoma. The source was blood, collected after dendritic cell vaccination. DNA of the CDR3: TGTGCCAGCAGCGTAGGGACAGGAAATTACGAGCAGTACTTC. This sequence encodes CASSVGTGNYEQYF.